The rows below give T cell receptor beta chains drawn from one sample of a study of identical twins. TCRdb independently ran MiXCR on the 5' RACE reads; one entry per CDR3 protein. The sample holds a few hundred thousand distinct CDR3 sequences; roughly an eighth are singletons and the top ten take around 7.8%. The data also belong to a second study, concerning yellow fever vaccine responses in identical twins.

Specimen: CD8+ T cells sorted from blood. Source of these receptors: a woman under 30 in good health. Both conserved end residues are part of each CDR3. The D gene is left open where the match is weak. Where a row states a size, it is once, few, many or the class of an expanded clone; other rows omit it.

d_call j_call clone_size v_call cdr3_aa cdr3_nt
. TRBJ1-1 . TRBV6-6 CASTGVHTEAFF TGTGCCAGCACCGGGGTGCACACTGAAGCTTTCTTT
. TRBJ1-2 few TRBV12-3/TRBV12-4 CASSTSSHGYTF TGTGCCAGCAGCACATCCTCTCATGGCTACACCTTC
TRBD2 TRBJ2-5 . TRBV27 CASTKREGRWETQYF TGTGCCAGCACAAAGCGGGAGGGCCGTTGGGAGACCCAGTACTTC
. TRBJ2-3 few TRBV15 CATSEDYRLSTDTQYF TGTGCCACCAGCGAGGACTACCGCCTGAGCACAGATACGCAGTATTTT
. TRBJ2-2 few TRBV18 CASSPQDTGELFF TGTGCCAGCTCACCCCAGGACACCGGGGAGCTGTTTTTT
. TRBJ1-5 few TRBV2 CASSVGVRQPQHF TGTGCCAGCAGTGTAGGGGTTCGGCAGCCCCAGCATTTT
. TRBJ2-1 . TRBV19 CASSIRAGIEQFF TGTGCCAGTAGTATTAGGGCCGGAATTGAGCAGTTCTTC
. TRBJ2-1 . TRBV7-9 CASSLDWGQEQFF TGTGCCAGCAGCTTAGACTGGGGGCAAGAGCAGTTCTTC
. TRBJ2-7 many TRBV4-2 CASSQGVGQYF TGTGCCAGCAGCCAAGGAGTTGGGCAGTACTTC
TRBD2 TRBJ2-1 many TRBV6-1 CASRAPFSGLASSYNEQFF TGTGCCAGCAGGGCCCCCTTTTCGGGACTAGCGAGCTCCTACAATGAGCAGTTCTTC
TRBD1 TRBJ2-2 few TRBV6-1 CASSRGTVNTGELFF TGTGCCAGCAGTAGGGGGACAGTCAACACCGGGGAGCTGTTTTTT
TRBD2 TRBJ2-3 . TRBV12-3/TRBV12-4 CASWAGGPENTEDTQYF TGTGCCAGTTGGGCGGGAGGGCCTGAGAACACAGAAGATACGCAGTATTTT
. TRBJ2-5 . TRBV10-3 CAIGETQYF TGTGCCATCGGGGAGACCCAGTACTTC
. TRBJ2-3 many TRBV6-2/TRBV6-3 CATRDGEPGTDTQYF TGTGCCACCCGGGACGGAGAGCCAGGCACAGATACGCAGTATTTT
. TRBJ1-1 many TRBV6-1 CASSRDRALNTEAFF TGTGCCAGCAGCCGGGACCGCGCCCTGAACACTGAAGCTTTCTTT
. TRBJ2-3 many TRBV3-1 CASSQDRATDTQYF TGTGCCAGCAGCCAAGACAGGGCCACAGATACGCAGTATTTT
TRBD1 TRBJ2-7 . TRBV13 CASSQTGVSSYEQYF TGTGCCAGCAGCCAGACAGGGGTGAGCTCCTACGAGCAGTACTTC
TRBD2 TRBJ2-1 few TRBV9 CASSETSGRGHEQFF TGTGCCAGCAGCGAGACTAGCGGGAGGGGTCATGAGCAGTTCTTC
. TRBJ2-3 . TRBV7-3 CASSSWEENTDTQYF TGTGCCAGCAGCTCCTGGGAAGAGAACACAGATACGCAGTATTTT
. TRBJ2-7 few TRBV7-9 CASSTTGRHSYEQYF TGTGCCAGCAGCACCACTGGGAGGCACTCCTACGAGCAGTACTTC
. TRBJ2-1 many TRBV7-6 CASSDSPGYNEQFF TGTGCCAGCAGCGACTCCCCGGGTTACAATGAGCAGTTCTTC
. TRBJ2-1 . TRBV27 CASSLSATYNEQFF TGTGCCAGCAGTTTATCTGCAACCTACAATGAGCAGTTCTTC
TRBD2 TRBJ2-1 . TRBV7-3 CASSLWGLEDNEQFF TGTGCCAGCAGCTTATGGGGACTAGAGGACAATGAGCAGTTCTTC
. TRBJ2-2 few TRBV7-6 CASSLEDGSNTGELFF TGTGCCAGCAGCTTAGAGGACGGATCGAACACCGGGGAGCTGTTTTTT
. TRBJ1-1 few TRBV5-5 CASSLKRGEANTEAFF TGTGCCAGCAGCTTGAAAAGGGGGGAGGCGAACACTGAAGCTTTCTTT
TRBD2 TRBJ2-7 few TRBV10-3 CAISESPGLAVYEQYF TGTGCCATCAGTGAGTCGCCGGGACTAGCGGTGTACGAGCAGTACTTC
. TRBJ1-1 . TRBV4-1 CASSQDRQSTEAFF TGCGCCAGCAGCCAAGATAGGCAGAGCACTGAAGCTTTCTTT
TRBD1 TRBJ2-3 . TRBV10-3 CAIRTGTGGAADTQYF TGTGCCATCCGGACCGGGACAGGGGGCGCGGCGGATACGCAGTATTTT
. TRBJ1-4 . TRBV12-3/TRBV12-4 CASSQVGDRSKLFF TGTGCCAGCAGTCAAGTGGGTGACAGGTCAAAACTGTTTTTT